This entry features one T cell receptor beta chain sequence. Trimming stripped 3 bases from V and 2 bases from J, with 10 bases between. CDR3 length: 14 amino acids. Germline V gene lookup returns CDR1 SNHLY and CDR2 FYNNEI. These data originate in a study of blood T cell repertoires in COVID-19. The wider study: There were acute and convalescent COVID-19 samples, and they came from the United States, Italy and Spain.

Profiling relied on immunoSEQ multiplex PCR, and the TCRdb table lists in-frame clones only, not all of them. Of 150,000 to 200,000 clones listed, roughly 90% are singletons. Those enrolled, adults aged roughly 18 to 100 years, came from 25 or so US areas. Donors were grouped by their self-reported clinical history. The V gene is TRBV2, the J gene TRBJ1-2; D is ambiguous. This TCR came from a human donor with acute COVID-19. The donor label of this sample is uncertain. Sequenced input: PBMCs or T cells enriched from blood (not recorded which). CDR3 protein: CASSEGILNYGYTF. CDR3 nucleotide sequence: TGTGCCAGCAGTGAGGGCATCTTGAACTATGGCTACACCTTC.